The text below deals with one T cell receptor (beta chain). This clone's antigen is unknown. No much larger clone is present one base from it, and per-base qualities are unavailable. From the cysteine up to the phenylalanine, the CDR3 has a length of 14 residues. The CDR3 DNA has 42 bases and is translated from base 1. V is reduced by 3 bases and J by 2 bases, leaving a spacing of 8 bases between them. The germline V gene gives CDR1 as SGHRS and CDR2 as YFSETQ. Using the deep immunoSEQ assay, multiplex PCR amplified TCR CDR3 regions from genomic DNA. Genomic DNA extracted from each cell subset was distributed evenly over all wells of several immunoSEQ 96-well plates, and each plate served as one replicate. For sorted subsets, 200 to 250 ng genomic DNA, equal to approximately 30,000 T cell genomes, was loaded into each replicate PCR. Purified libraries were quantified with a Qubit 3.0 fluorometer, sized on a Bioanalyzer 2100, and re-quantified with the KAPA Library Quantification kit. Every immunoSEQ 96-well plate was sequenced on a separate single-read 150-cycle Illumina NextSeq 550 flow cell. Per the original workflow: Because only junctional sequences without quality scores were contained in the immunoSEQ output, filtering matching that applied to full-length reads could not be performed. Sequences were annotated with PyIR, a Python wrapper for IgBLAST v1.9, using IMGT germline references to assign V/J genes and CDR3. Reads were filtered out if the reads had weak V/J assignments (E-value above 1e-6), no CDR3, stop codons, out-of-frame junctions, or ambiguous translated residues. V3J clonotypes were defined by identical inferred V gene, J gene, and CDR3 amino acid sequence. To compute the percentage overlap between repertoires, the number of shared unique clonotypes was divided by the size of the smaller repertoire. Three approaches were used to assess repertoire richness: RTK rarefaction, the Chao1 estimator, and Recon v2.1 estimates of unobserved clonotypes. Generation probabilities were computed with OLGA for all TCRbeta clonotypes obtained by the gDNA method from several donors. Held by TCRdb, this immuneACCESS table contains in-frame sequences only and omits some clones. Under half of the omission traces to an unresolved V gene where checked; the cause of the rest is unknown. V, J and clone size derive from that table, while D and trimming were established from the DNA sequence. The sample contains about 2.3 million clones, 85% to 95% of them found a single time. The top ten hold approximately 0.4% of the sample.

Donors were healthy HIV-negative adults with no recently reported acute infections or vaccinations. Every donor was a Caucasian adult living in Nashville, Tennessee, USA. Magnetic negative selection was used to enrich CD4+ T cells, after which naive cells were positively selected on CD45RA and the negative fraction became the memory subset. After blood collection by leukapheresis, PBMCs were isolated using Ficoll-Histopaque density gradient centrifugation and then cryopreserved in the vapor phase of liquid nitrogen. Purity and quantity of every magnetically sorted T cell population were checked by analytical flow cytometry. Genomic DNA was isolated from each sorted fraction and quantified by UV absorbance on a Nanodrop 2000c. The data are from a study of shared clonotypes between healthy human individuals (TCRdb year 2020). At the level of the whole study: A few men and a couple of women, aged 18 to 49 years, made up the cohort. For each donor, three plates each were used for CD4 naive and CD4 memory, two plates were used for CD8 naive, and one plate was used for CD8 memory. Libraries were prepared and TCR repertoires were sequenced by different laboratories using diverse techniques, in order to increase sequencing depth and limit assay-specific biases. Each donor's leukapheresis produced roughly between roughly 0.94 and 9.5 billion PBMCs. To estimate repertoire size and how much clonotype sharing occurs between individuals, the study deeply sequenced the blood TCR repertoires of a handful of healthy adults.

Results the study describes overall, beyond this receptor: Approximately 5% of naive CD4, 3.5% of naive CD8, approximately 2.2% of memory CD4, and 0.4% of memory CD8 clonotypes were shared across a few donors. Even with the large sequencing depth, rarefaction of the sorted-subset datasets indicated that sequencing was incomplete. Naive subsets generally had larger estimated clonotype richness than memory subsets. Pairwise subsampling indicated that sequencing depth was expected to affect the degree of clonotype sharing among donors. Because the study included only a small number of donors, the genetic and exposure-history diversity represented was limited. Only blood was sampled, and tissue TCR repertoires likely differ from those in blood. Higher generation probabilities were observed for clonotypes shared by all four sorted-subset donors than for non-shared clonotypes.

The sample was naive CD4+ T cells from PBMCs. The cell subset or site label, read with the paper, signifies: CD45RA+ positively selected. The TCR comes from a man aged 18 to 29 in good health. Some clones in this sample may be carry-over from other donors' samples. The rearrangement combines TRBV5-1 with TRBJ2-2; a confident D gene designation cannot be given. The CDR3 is CASSWESNTGELFF. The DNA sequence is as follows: TGCGCCAGCAGCTGGGAATCTAACACCGGGGAGCTGTTTTTT.